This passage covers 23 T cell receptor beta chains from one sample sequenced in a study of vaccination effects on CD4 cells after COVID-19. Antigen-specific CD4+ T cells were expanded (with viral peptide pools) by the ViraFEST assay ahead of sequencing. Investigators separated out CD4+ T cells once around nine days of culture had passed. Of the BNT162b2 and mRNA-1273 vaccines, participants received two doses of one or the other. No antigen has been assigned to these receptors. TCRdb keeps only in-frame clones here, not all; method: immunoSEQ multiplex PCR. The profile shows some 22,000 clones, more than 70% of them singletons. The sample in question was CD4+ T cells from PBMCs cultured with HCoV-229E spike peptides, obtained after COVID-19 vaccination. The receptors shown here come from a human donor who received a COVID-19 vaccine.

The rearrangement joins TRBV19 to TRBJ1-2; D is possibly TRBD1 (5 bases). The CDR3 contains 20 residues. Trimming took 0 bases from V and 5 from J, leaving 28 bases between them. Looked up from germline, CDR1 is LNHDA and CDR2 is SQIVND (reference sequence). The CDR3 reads CASSIDGGWPGQSAGYGYTF. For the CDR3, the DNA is TGTGCCAGTAGTATAGACGGGGGTTGGCCAGGGCAATCTGCAGGGTATGGCTACACCTTC.

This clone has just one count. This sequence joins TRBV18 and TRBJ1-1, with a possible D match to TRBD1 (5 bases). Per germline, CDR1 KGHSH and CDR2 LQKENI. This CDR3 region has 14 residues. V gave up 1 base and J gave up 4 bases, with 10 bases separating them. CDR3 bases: TGTGCCAGCTCACCACGGCAGGGAGGCACTGAAGCTTTCTTT. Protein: CASSPRQGGTEAFF.

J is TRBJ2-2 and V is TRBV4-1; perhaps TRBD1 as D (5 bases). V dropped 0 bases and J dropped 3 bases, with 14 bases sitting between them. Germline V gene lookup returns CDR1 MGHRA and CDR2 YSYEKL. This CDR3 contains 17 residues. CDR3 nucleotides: TGCGCCAGCAGCCAAGAGGGTATGAACAGGTACACCGGGGAGCTGTTTTTT. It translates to CASSQEGMNRYTGELFF.

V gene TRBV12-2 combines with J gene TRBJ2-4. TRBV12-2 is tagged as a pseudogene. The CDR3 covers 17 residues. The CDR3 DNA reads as TGTGCAAGTCGCTTAAGATTTAGGATTCGGGCCAAAAACATTCAGTACTTC. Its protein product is CASRLRFRIRAKNIQYF.

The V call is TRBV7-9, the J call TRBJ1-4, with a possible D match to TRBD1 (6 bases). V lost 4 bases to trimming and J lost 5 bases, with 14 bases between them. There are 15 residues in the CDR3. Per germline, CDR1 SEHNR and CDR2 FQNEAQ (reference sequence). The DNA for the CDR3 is TGTGCCAGCAGCTCAGGACAGTCCCCGAATGAAAAACTGTTTTTT. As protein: CASSSGQSPNEKLFF.

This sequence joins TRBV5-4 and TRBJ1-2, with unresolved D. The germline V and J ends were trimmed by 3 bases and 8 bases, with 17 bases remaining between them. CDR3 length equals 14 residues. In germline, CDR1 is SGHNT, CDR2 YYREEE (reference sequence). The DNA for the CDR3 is TGTGCCAGCAGCTCCCAGGAAACAGTCGGCGGCTACACCTTC. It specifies CASSSQETVGGYTF.

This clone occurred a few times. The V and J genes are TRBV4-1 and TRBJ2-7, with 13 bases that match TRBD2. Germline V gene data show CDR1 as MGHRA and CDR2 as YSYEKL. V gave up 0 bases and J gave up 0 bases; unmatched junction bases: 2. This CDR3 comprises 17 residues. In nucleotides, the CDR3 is TGCGCCAGCAGCCAAGAGGGACTAGCGGGAAACTCCTACGAGCAGTACTTC. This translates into CASSQEGLAGNSYEQYF.

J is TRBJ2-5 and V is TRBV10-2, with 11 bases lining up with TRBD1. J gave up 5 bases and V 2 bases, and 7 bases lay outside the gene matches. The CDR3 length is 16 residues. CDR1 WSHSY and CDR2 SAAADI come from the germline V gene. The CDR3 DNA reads TGCGCCAGCAGTGAGGATACGAGGACAGGGGGCGAGACCCAGTACTTC. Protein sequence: CASSEDTRTGGETQYF.

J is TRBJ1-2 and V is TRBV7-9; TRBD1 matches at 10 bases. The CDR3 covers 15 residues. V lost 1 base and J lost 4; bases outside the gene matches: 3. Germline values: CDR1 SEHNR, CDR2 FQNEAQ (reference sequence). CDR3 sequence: CASSLGQGAVYGYTF. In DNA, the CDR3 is TGTGCCAGCAGCTTAGGACAGGGGGCGGTCTATGGCTACACCTTC.

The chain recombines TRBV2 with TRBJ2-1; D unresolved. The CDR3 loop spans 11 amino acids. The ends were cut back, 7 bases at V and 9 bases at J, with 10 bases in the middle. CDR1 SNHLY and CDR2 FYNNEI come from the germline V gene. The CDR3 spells CASTPGSEQFF. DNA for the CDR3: TGTGCCAGCACCCCAGGCAGTGAGCAGTTCTTC.

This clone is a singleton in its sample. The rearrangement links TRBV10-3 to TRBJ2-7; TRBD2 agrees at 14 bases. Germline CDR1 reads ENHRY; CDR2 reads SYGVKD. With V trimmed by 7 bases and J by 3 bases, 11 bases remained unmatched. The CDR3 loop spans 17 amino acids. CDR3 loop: CAITGLAGGKGYYEQYF. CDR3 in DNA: TGTGCCATCACTGGACTAGCGGGGGGTAAAGGTTACTACGAGCAGTACTTC.

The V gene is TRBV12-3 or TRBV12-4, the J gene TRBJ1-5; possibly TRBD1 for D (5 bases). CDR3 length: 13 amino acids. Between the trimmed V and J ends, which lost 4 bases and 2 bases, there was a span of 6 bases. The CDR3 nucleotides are TGTGCCAGCAGTTCGGGGGGCAATCAGCCCCAGCATTTT. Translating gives CASSSGGNQPQHF.

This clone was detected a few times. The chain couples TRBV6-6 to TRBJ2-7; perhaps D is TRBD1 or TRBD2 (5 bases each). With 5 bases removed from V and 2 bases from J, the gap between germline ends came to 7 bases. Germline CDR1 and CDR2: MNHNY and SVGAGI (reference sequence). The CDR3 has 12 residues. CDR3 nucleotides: TGTGCCAGCAGTAGGGACGCCTACGAGCAGTACTTC. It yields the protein CASSRDAYEQYF.

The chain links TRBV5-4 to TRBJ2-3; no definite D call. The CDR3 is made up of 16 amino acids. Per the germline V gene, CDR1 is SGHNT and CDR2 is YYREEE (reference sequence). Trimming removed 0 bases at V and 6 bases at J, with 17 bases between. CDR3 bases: TGTGCCAGCAGCTTGGGCGTAGTCCTATTCACCGATACGCAGTATTTT. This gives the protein CASSLGVVLFTDTQYF.

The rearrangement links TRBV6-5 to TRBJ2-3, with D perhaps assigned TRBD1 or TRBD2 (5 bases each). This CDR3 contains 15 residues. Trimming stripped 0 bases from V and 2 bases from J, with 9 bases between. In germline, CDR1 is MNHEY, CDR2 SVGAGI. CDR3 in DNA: TGTGCCAGCAGTTACTCTTCAGGGACCACAGATACGCAGTATTTT. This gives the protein CASSYSSGTTDTQYF.

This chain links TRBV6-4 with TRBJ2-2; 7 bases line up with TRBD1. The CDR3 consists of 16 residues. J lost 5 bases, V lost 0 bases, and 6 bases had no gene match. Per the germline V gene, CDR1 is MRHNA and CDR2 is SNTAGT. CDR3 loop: CASSDSRQGETGELFF. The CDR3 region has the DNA TGTGCCAGCAGTGACTCAAGACAGGGAGAAACCGGGGAGCTGTTTTTT.

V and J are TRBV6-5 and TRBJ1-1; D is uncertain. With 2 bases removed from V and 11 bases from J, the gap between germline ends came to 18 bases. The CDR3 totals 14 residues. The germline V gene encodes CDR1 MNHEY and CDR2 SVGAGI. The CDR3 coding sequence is TGTGCCAGCAGTTACCTGGCGGGGTTCATCGGGGCTTTCTTT. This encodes CASSYLAGFIGAFF.

The CDR3: CASRDRQGHFYGYTF. CDR3 in DNA: TGTGCCAGCAGGGACAGACAGGGACATTTCTATGGCTACACCTTC. V gene TRBV6-5 combines with J gene TRBJ1-2, with TRBD1 matching over 7 bases. V lost 6 bases to trimming and J lost 4 bases; unmatched junction nucleotides: 11. CDR1 and CDR2 from the germline V gene are MNHEY and SVGAGI. The CDR3 has 15 amino acids.

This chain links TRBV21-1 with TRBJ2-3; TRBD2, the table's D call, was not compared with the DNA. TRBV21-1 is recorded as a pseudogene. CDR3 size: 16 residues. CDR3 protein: CASSLVSGESTDTQYF. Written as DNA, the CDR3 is TGTGCCAGCAGCCTAGTTTCGGGGGAGAGCACAGATACGCAGTATTTT.

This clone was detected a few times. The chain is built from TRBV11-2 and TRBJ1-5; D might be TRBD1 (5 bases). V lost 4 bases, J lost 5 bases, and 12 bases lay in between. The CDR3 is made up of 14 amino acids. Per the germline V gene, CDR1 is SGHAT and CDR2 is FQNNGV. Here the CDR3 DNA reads TGTGCCAGCAGCTCCATCAGAGGGGATCAGCCCCAGCATTTT. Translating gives CASSSIRGDQPQHF.

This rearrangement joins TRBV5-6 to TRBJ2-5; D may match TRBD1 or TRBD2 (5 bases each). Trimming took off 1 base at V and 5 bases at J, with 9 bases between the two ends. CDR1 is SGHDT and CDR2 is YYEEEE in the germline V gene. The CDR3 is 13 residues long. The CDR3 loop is CASSLTGTETQYF. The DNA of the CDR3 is TGTGCCAGCAGCTTGACGGGGACCGAGACCCAGTACTTC.

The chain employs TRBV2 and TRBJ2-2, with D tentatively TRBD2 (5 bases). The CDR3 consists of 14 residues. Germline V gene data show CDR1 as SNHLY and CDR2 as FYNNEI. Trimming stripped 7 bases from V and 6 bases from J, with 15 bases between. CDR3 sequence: CASMVGLSPGELFF. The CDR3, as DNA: TGTGCCAGCATGGTAGGACTCTCCCCCGGGGAGCTGTTTTTT.

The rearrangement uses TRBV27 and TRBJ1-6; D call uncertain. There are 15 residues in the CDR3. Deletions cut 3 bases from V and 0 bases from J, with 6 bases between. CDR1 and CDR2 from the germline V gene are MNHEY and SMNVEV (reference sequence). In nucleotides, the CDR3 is TGTGCCAGCAGTTTGGTGAGCTCCTATAATTCACCCCTCCACTTT. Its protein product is CASSLVSSYNSPLHF.